This T cell receptor beta chain was observed in a study of CD8 T cells in Susac syndrome. Overall study results and limits: By the study's own acknowledgment, its TCR sequencing and HLA analysis included relatively few individuals.

Random hexamers primed reverse transcription of about 0.5 to 1 ug RNA. MiXCR, run by TCRdb on the immunoSEQ multiplex PCR reads, gives a single entry per CDR3 protein. The table has approximately 53,000 distinct CDR3 sequences, 93% seen once. Sequencing of TCR beta covered CD8+ and CD4+ T cells obtained from blood. Patients with stable or active relapsing-remitting disease, all of them treatment-naive, made up the multiple sclerosis controls. Both CD4+ and CD8+ T cells were negatively isolated, and TEMRA cells underwent FACS enrichment. Comment on this clonotype: What it recognizes is unknown.

Germline CDR1 reads LNHDA; CDR2 reads SQIVND (reference sequence). Trimming took off 6 bases at V and 0 bases at J, with 17 bases between the two ends. The CDR3 runs to 17 residues. Sequenced input: CD8+ T cells from PBMCs. This sequence joins TRBV19 and TRBJ1-4, with unresolved D. The receptor comes from a human donor with multiple sclerosis. The CDR3 region has the DNA TGTGCCAGTAGCCCCGACTCGTCGTCCACAACTAATGAAAAACTGTTTTTT. Amino acid sequence: CASSPDSSSTTNEKLFF.